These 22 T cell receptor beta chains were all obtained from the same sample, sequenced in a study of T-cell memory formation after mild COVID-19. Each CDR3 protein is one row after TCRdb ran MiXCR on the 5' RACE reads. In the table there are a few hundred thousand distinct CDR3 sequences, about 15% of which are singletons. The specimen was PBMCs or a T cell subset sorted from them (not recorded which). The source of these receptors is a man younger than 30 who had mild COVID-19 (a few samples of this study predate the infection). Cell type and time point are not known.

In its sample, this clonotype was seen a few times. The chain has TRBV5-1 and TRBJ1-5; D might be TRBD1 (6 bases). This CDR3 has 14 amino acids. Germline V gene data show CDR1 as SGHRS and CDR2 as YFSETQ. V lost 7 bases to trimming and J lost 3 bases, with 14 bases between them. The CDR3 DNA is TGCGCCAGCTCCGGGGGGGGCCTCAATCAGCCCCAGCATTTT. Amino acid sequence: CASSGGGLNQPQHF.

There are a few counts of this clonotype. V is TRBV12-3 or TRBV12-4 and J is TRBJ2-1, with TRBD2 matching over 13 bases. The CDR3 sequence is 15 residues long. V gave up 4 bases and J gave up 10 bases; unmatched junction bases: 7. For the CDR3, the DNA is TGTGCCAGCAGTTCTACTAGCGGGGGGGAACGGGAGCAGTTCTTC. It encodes CASSSTSGGEREQFF.

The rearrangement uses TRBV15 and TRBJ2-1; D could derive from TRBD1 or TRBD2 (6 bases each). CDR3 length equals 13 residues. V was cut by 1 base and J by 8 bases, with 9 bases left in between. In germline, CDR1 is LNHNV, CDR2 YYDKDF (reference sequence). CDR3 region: CATSRVGGDEQFF. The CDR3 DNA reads TGTGCCACCAGCAGAGTGGGGGGCGATGAGCAGTTCTTC.

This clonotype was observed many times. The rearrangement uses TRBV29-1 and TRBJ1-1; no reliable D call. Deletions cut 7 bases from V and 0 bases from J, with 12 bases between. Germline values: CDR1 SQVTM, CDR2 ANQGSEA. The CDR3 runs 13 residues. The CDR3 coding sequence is TGCAGCGCGGAAGACGGGATGAACACTGAAGCTTTCTTT. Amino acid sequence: CSAEDGMNTEAFF.

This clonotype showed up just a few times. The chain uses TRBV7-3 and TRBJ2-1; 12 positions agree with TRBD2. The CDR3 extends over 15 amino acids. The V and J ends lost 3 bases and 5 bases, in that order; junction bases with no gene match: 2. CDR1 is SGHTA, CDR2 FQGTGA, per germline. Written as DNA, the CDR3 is TGTGCCAGCAGCTTGGGACTAGCGGGCCACAATGAGCAGTTCTTC. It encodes CASSLGLAGHNEQFF.

The CDR3 sequence: CASSLHEDSGNTIYF. The CDR3 nucleotides read TGTGCCAGCAGTCTCCACGAGGACTCTGGAAACACCATATATTTT. The gene calls are TRBV12-3 or TRBV12-4 and TRBJ1-3; D not resolved. V was pared by 5 bases and J by 0 bases, with 11 bases between. The CDR3 spans 15 residues.

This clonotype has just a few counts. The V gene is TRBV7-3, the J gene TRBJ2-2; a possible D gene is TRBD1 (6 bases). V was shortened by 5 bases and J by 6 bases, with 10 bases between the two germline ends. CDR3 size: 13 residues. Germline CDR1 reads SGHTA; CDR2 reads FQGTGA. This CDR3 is CASSPGHSGELFF. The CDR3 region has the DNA TGTGCCAGCAGCCCGGGACATTCCGGGGAGCTGTTTTTT.

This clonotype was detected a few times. CDR3 bases: TGTGCCAGCAGTTACCAGCCCCAGCATTTT. It encodes CASSYQPQHF. The V gene is TRBV6-5, the J gene TRBJ1-5, with D unresolved. Trimming took 2 bases from V and 7 from J, leaving 0 bases between them. The CDR3 contains 10 residues. Per germline, CDR1 MNHEY and CDR2 SVGAGI.

CDR3 sequence (DNA): TGTGCCAGCAGTGCCATTAGCGGGGGGGCCGCAGATACGCAGTATTTT. Protein product: CASSAISGGAADTQYF. The rearrangement links TRBV2 to TRBJ2-3; 11 bases are shared with TRBD2. This CDR3 is 16 amino acids long. The trim removed 4 bases at V and 4 bases at J, leaving 7 bases unmatched. In germline, CDR1 is SNHLY, CDR2 FYNNEI.

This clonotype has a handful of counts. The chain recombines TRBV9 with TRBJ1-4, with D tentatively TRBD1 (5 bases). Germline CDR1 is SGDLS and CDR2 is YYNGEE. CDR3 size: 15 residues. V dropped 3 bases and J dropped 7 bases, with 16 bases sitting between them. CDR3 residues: CASSAGATEFEKLFF. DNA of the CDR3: TGTGCCAGCAGCGCCGGGGCCACGGAGTTTGAAAAACTGTTTTTT.

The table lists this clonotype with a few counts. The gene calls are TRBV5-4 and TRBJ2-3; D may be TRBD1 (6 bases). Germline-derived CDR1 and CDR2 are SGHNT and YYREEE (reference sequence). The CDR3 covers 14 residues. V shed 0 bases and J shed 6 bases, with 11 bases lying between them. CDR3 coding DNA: TGTGCCAGCAGCTTGGAACAGGGTACCGATACGCAGTATTTT. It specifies CASSLEQGTDTQYF.

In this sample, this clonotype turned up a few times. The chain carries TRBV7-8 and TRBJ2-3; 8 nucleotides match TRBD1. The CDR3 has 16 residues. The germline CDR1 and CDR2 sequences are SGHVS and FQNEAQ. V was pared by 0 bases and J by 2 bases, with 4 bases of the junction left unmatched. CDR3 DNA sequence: TGTGCCAGCAGCTTAGCCCTTCAGGGGGCCACAGATACGCAGTATTTT. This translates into CASSLALQGATDTQYF.

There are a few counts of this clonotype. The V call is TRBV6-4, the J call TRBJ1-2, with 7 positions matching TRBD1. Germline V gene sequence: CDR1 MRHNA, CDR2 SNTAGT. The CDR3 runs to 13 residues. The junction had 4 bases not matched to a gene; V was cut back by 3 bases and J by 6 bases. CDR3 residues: CASSERQGNGYTF. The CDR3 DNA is TGTGCCAGCAGTGAGAGACAGGGTAATGGCTACACCTTC.

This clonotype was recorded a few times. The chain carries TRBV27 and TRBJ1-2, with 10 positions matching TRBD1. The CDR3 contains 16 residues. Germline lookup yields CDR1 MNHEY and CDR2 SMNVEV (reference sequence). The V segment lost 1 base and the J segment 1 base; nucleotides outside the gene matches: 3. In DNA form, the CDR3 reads TGTGCCAGCAGTTTATTGGGGACAGGGGATAACTATGGCTACACCTTC. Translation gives CASSLLGTGDNYGYTF.

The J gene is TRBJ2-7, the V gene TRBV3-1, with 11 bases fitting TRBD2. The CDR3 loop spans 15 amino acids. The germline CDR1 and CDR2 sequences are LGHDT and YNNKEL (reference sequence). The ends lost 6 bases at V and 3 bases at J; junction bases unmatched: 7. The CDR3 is CASRLSGGGNYEQYF. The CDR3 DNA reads TGTGCCAGCAGACTTAGCGGGGGGGGCAACTACGAGCAGTACTTC.

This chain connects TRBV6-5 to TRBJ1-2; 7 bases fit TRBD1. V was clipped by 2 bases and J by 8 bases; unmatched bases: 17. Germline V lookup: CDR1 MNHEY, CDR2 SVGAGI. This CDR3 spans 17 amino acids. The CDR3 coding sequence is TGTGCCAGCAGTTACCTCACTCGGTTCGAGGGGGCAGAGGGCTACACCTTC. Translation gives CASSYLTRFEGAEGYTF.

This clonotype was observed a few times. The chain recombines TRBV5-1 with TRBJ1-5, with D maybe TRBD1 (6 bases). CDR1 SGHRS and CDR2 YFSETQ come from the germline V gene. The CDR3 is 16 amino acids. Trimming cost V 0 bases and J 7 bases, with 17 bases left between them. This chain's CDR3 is CASSLAGGTEGQPQHF. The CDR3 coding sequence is TGCGCCAGCAGCTTGGCGGGGGGCACAGAGGGGCAGCCCCAGCATTTT. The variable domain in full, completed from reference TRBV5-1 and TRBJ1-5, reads KAGVTQTPRYLIKTRGQQVTLSCSPISGHRSVSWYQQTPGQGLQFLFEYFSETQRNKGNFPGRFSGRQFSNSRSEMNVSTLELGDSALYLCASSLAGGTEGQPQHFGDGTRLSIL.

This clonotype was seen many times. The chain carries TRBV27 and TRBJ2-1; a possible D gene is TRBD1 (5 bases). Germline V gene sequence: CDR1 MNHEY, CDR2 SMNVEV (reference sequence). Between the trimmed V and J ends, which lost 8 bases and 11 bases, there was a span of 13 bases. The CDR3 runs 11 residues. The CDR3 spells CASRRVGQQFF. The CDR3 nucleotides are TGTGCCAGCCGCAGGGTCGGGCAGCAGTTCTTC.

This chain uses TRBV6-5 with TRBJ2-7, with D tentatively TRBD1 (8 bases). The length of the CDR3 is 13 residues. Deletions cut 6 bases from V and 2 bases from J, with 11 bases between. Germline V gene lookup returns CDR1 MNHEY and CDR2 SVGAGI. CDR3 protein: CASRQGGAYEQYF. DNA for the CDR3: TGTGCCAGCAGACAGGGGGGGGCCTACGAGCAGTACTTC.

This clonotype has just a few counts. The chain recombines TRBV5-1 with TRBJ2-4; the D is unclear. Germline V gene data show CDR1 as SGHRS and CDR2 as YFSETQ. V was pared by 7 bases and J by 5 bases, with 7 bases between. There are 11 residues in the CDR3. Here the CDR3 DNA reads TGCGCCAGCCGGACGGAAAACATTCAGTACTTC. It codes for CASRTENIQYF.

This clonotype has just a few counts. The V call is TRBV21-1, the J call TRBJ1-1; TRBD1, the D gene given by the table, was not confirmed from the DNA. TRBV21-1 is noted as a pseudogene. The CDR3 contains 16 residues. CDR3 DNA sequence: TGTGCCAGCAGCAAAGGACAGGCGGGGGTTAGCACTGAAGCTTTCTTT. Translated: CASSKGQAGVSTEAFF.

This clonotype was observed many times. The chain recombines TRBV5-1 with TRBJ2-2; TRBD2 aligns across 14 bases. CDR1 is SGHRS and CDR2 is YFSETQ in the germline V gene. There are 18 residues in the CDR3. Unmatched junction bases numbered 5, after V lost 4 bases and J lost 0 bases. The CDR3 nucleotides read TGCGCCAGCAGCAGGGGGACTAGCGGGGGACCGAACACCGGGGAGCTGTTTTTT. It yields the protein CASSRGTSGGPNTGELFF.